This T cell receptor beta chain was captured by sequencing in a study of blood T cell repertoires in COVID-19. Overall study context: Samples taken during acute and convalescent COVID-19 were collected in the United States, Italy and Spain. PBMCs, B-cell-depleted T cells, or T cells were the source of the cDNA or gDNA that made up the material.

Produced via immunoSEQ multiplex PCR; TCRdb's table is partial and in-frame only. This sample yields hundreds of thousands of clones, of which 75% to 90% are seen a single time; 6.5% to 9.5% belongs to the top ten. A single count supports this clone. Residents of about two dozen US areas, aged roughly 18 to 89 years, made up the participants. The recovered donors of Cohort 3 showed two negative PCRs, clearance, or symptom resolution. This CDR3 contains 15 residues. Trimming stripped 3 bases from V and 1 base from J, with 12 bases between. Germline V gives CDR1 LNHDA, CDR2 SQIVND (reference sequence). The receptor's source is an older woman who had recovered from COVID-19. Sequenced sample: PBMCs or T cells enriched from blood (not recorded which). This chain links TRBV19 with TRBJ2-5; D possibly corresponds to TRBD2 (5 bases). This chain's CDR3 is CASSMVEAGQETQYF. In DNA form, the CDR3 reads TGTGCCAGTAGTATGGTGGAGGCAGGCCAAGAGACCCAGTACTTC. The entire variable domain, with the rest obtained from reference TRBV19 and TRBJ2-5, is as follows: DGGITQSPKYLFRKEGQNVTLSCEQNLNHDAMYWYRQDPGQGLRLIYYSQIVNDFQKGDIAEGYSVSREKKESFPLTVTSAQKNPTAFYLCASSMVEAGQETQYFGPGTRLLVL.